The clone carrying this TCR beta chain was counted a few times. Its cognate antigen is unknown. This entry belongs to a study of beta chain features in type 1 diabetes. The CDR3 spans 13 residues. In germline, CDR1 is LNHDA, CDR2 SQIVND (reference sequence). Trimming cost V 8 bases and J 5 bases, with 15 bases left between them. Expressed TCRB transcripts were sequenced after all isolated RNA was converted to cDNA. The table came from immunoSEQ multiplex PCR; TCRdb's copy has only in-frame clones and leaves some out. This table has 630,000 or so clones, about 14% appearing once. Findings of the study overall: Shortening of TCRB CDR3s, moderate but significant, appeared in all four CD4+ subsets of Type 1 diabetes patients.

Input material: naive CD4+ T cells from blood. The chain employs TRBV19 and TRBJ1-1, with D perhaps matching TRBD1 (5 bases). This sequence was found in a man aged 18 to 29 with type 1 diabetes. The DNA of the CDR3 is TGTGCCAGTGAGAACCGGGACGGGACTGAAGCTTTCTTT. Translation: CASENRDGTEAFF.